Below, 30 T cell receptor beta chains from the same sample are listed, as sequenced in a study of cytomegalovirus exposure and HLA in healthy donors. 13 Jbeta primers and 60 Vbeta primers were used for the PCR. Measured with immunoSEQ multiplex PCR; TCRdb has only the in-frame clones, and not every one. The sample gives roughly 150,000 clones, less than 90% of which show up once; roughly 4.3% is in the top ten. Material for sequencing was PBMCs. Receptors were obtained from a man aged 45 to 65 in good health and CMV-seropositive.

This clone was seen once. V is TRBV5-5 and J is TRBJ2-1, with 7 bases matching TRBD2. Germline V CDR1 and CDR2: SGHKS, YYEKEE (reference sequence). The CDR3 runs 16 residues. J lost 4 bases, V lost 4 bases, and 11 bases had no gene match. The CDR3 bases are TGTGCCAGCAGCCCCCCCGGGGGTAGCGGGTACAATGAGCAGTTCTTC. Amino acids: CASSPPGGSGYNEQFF. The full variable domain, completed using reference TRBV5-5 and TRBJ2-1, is DAGVTQSPTHLIKTRGQQVTLRCSPISGHKSVSWYQQVLGQGPQFIFQYYEKEERGRGNFPDRFSARQFPNYSSELNVNALLLGDSALYLCASSPPGGSGYNEQFFGPGTRLTVL.

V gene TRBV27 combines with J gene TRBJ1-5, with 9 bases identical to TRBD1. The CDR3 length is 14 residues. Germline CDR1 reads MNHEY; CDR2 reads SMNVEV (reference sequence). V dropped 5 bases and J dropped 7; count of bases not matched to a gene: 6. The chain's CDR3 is CASSGPGTGQPQHF. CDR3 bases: TGTGCCAGCAGTGGACCGGGGACAGGGCAGCCCCAGCATTTT.

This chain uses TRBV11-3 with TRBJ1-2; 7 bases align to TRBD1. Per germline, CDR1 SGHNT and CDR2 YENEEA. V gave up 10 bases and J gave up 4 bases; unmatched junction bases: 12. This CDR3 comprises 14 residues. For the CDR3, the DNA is TGTGCCACCGGACAGGAGAAAATCACCTATGGCTACACCTTC. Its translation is CATGQEKITYGYTF.

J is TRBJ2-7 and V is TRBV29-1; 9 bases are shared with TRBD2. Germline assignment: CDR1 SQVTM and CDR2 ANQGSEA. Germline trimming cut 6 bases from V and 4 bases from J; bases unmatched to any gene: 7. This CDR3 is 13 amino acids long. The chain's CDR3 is CSVMGGRGYEQYF. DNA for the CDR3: TGCAGCGTGATGGGCGGGAGGGGGTACGAGCAGTACTTC.

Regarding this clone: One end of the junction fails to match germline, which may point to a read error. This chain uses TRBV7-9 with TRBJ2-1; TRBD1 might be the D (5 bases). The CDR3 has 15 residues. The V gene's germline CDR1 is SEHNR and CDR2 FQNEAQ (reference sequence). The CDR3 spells CSSSQETVSYNEQFF. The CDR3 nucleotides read TGTTCCAGCAGTCAAGAGACAGTGTCCTACAATGAGCAGTTCTTC. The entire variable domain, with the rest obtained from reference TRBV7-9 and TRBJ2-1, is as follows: DTGVSQNPRHKITKRGQNVTFRCDPISEHNRLYWYRQTLGQGPEFLTYFQNEAQLEKSRLLSDRFSAERPKGSFSTLEIQRTEQGDSAMYLCSSSQETVSYNEQFFGPGTRLTVL.

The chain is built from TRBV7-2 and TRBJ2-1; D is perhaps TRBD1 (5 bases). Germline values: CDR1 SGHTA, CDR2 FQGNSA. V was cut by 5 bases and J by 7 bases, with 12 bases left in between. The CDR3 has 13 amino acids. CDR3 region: CASSVQVLNEQFF. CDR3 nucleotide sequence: TGTGCCAGCAGCGTACAGGTATTAAATGAGCAGTTCTTC.

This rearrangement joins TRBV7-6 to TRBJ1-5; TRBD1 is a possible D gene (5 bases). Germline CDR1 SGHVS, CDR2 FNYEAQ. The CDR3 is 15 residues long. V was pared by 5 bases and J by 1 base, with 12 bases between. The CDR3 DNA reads TGTGCCAGCAGCCCGTGGGGCGCGAGCAATCAGCCCCAGCATTTT. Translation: CASSPWGASNQPQHF.

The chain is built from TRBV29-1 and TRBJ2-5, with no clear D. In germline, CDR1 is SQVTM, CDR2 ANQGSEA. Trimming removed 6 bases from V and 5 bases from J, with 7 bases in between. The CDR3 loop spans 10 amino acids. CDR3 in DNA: TGCAGCGTCCAACGGGAGACCCAGTACTTC. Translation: CSVQRETQYF.

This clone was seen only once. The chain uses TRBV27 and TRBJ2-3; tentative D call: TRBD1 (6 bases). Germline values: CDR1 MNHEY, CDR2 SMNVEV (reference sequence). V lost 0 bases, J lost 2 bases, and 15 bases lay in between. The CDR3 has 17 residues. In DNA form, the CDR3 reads TGTGCCAGCAGTTTATCCAGTCCCCGGGACAACACAGATACGCAGTATTTT. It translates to CASSLSSPRDNTDTQYF.

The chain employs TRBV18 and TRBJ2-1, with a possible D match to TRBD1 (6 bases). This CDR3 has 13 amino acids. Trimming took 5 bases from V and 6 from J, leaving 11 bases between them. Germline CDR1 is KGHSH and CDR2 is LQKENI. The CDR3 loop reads CASSFARGNEQFF. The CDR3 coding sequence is TGTGCCAGCTCATTCGCCAGGGGCAATGAGCAGTTCTTC.

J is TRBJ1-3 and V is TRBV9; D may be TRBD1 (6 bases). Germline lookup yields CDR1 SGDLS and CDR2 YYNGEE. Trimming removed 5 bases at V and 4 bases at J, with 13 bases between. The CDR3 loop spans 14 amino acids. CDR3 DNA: TGTGCCAGCAGTCCCACCCAGGGGGGAAACACCATATATTTT. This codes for CASSPTQGGNTIYF.

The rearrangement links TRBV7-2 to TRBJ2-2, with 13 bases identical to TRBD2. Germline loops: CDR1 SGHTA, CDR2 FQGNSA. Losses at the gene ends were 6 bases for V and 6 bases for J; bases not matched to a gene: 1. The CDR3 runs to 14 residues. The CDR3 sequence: CASSGLAGAGELFF. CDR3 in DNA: TGTGCCAGCAGTGGACTAGCGGGGGCCGGGGAGCTGTTTTTT.

CDR3 bases: TGTGCCTGGAGTTACACACTGACAGGAGCGAATGAAAAACTGTTTTTT. Protein sequence: CAWSYTLTGANEKLFF. The V call is TRBV30, the J call TRBJ1-4; D may be TRBD1 (6 bases). The CDR3 covers 16 residues. The germline CDR1 and CDR2 sequences are GTSNPN and SVGIG (reference sequence). Trimming pared 2 bases from V and 5 bases from J, leaving 18 bases between. The full variable domain, with the rest looked up from reference TRBV30 and TRBJ1-4, is SQTIHQWPATLVQPVGSPLSLECTVEGTSNPNLYWYRQAAGRGLQLLFYSVGIGQISSEVPQNLSASRPQDRQFILSSKKLLLSDSGFYLCAWSYTLTGANEKLFFGSGTQLSVL.

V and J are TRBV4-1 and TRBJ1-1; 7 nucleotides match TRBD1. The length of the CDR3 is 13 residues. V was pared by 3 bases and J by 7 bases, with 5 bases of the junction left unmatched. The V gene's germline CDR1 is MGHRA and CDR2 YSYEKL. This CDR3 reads CASSHVGTVEAFF. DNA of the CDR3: TGCGCCAGCAGCCATGTCGGGACAGTTGAAGCTTTCTTT.

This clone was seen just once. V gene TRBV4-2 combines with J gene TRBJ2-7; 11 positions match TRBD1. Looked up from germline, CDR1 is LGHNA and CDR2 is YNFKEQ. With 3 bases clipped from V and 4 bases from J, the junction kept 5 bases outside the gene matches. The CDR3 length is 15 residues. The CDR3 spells CASSQAGTGGYEQYF. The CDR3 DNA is TGTGCCAGCAGCCAGGCCGGGACAGGGGGGTACGAGCAGTACTTC.

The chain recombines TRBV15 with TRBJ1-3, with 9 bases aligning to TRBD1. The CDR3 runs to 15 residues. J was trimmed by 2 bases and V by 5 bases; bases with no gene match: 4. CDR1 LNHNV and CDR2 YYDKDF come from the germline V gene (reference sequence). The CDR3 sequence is CATSWGQGTGNTIYF. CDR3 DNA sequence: TGTGCCACCAGCTGGGGACAGGGAACTGGAAACACCATATATTTT.

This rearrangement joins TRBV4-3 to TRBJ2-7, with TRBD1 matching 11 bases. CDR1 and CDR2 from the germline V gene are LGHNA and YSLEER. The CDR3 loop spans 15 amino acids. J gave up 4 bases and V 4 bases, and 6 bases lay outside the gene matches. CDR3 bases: TGCGCCAGCAGCCTTGGACAGGGGGCTTCTTACGAGCAGTACTTC. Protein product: CASSLGQGASYEQYF.

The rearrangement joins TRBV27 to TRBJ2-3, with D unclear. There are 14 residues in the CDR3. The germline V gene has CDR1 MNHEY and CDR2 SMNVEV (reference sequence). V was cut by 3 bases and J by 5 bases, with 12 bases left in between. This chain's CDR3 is CASSFAAEVDTQYF. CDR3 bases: TGTGCCAGCAGTTTTGCGGCCGAGGTAGATACGCAGTATTTT.

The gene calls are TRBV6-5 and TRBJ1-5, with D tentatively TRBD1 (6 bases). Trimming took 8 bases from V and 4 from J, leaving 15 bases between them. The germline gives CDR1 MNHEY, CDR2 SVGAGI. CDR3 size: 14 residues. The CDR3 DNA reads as TGTGCCAGCTCCCCGGACAGCGCGAATCAGCCCCAGCATTTT. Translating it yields CASSPDSANQPQHF.

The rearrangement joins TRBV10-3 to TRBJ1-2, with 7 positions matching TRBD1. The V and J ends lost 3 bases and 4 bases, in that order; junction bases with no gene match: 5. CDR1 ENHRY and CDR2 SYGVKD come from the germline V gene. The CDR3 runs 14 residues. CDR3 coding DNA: TGTGCCATCAGTGAACCGACAGGGTTCTATGGCTACACCTTC. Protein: CAISEPTGFYGYTF.

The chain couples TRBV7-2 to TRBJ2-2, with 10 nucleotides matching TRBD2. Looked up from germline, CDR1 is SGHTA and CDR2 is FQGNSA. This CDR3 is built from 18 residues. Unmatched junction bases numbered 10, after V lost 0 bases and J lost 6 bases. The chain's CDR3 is CASSLALVSSGGAGELFF. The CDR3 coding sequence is TGTGCCAGCAGCTTAGCGCTGGTTTCGAGCGGGGGGGCCGGGGAGCTGTTTTTT.

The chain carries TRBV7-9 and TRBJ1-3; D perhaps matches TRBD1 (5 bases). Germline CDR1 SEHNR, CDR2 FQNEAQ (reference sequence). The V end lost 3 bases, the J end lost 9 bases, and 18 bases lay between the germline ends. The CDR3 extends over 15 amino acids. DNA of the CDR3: TGTGCCAGCAGCTTTTATGGGGCCGTGCCGACCACCATATATTTT. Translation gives CASSFYGAVPTTIYF.

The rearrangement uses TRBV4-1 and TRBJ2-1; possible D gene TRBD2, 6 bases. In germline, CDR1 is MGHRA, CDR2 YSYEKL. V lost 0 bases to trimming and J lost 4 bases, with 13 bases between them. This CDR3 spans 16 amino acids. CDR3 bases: TGCGCCAGCAGCCAAGAACCCGGGACTGGTTACAATGAGCAGTTCTTC. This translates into CASSQEPGTGYNEQFF.

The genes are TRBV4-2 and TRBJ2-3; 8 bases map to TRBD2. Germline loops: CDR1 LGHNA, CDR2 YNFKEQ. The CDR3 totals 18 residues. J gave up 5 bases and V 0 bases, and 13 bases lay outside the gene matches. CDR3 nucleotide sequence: TGTGCCAGCAGCCAAGAGGCGAGGAGCGGGGGAAGTCTAGATACGCAGTATTTT. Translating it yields CASSQEARSGGSLDTQYF.

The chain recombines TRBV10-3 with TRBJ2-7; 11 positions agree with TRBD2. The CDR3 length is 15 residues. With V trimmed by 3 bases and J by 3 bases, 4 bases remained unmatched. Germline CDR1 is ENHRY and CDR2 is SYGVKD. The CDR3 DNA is TGTGCCATCAGTGACCGGCTAGCGGGAGGCTACGAGCAGTACTTC. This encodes CAISDRLAGGYEQYF.

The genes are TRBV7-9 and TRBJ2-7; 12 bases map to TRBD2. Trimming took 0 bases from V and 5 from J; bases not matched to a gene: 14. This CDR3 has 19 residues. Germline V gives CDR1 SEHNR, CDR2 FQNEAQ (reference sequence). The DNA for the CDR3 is TGTGCCAGCAGCTTAGCTTCACGGGTGACTAGCGGGAGCTACCACGAGCAGTACTTC. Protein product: CASSLASRVTSGSYHEQYF.

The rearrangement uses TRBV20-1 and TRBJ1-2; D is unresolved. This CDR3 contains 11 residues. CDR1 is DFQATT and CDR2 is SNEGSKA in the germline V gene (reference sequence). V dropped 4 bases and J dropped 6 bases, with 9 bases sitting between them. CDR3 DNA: TGCAGTGCTAAGCTTCTCCATGGCTACACCTTC. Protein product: CSAKLLHGYTF.

The CDR3 bases are TGTGCCAGCAGTTACGAGTACGAGCAGTACTTC. The encoded protein is CASSYEYEQYF. The J gene is TRBJ2-5, the V gene TRBV6-6; D uncertain. The DNA end favors TRBJ2-7, so the J call may be wrong. CDR3 length: 11 amino acids. CDR1 is MNHNY and CDR2 is SVGAGI in the germline V gene (reference sequence).

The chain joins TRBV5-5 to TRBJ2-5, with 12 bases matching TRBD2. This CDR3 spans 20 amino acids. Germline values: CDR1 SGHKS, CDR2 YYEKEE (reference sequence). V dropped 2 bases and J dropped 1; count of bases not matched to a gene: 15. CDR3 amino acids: CASSLWSSGGAIEGQETQYF. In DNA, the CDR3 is TGTGCCAGCAGCTTATGGTCTAGCGGGGGGGCCATTGAAGGCCAAGAGACCCAGTACTTC.

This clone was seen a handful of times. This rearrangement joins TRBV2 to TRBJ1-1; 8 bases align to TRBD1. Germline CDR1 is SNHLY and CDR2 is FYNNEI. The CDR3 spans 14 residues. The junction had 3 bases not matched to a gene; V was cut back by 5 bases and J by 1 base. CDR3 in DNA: TGTGCCAGCAGTCAGGACAGGGCGAACACTGAAGCTTTCTTT. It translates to CASSQDRANTEAFF.